This T cell receptor (beta chain) was documented in a study of shared clonotypes between healthy human individuals. Findings and limits, study-wide: It was only blood that was sampled, and tissue repertoires likely differ. Investigators expected sequencing depth to affect clonotype sharing among donors.

In the case of this clone: What it recognizes is unknown. One base away lies a much larger clone, so this may be a sequencing read error. Additional DNA sequences in this sample encode the identical CDR3.

Repertoires were generated with immunoSEQ multiplex PCR, while TCRdb's copy carries only in-frame clones and drops some. The sample includes 400,000 to 500,000 clones, about three quarters seen only once; the top ten take approximately 13%. Study donors comprised healthy, HIV-negative adults devoid of recent acute infection or vaccination. There were only Caucasian adults among the donors, and all lived in Nashville, Tennessee. Germline CDR1 reads SGHAT; CDR2 reads FQNNGV. This CDR3 is 15 amino acids long. The sequence was collected from a woman aged 40 to 50 in good health. Some clones in this sample may be carry-over from other donors' samples. This sequence joins TRBV11-2 and TRBJ2-2; TRBD2 agrees at 7 bases. The sample taken for sequencing was PBMCs. The CDR3 spells CASSSLLAFSGELFF. In DNA form, the CDR3 reads TGCGCCAGCAGCTCATTACTAGCGTTCAGCGGGGAGCTGTTTTTT. The variable domain in full, completed from reference TRBV11-2 and TRBJ2-2, reads EAGVAQSPRYKIIEKRQSVAFWCNPISGHATLYWYQQILGQGPKLLIQFQNNGVVDDSQLPKDRFSAERLKGVDSTLKIQPAKLEDSAVYLCASSSLLAFSGELFFGEGSRLTVL.